This T cell receptor (beta chain) was recorded in a study of blood T cell repertoires in COVID-19. In the source study's methods: From reference gene primer amplification, estimates of nucleated cell counts were derived. Profiled with immunoSEQ multiplex PCR; TCRdb holds only in-frame clones, not every one. V, J and clone size are those of that table, while D and trimming were read from the DNA. The sample lists about 98,000 clones; approximately 82% were seen once. This CDR3 region has 13 residues. Trimming cost V 10 bases and J 8 bases, with 17 bases left between them. CDR1 and CDR2 from the germline V gene are SNHLY and FYNNEI. This clone appeared a few times.

The receptor was derived from a man aged 65-85 years with active or convalescent COVID-19. The J gene is TRBJ2-2, the V gene TRBV2, with D tentatively TRBD2 (6 bases). The sequenced sample was peripheral blood. The CDR3 region has the DNA TGTGCCACCACGAAGGCCGGGGGTGGGGAGCTGTTTTTT. It specifies CATTKAGGGELFF. Combining the CDR3 with reference TRBV2 and TRBJ2-2 gives the whole variable domain EPEVTQTPSHQVTQMGQEVILRCVPISNHLYFYWYRQILGQKVEFLVSFYNNEISEKSEIFDDQFSVERPDGSNFTLKIRSTKLEDSAMYFCATTKAGGGELFFGEGSRLTVL.